One sample yielded the 31 T cell receptor beta chains listed below, sequenced in a study of control samples from healthy donors and cancer patients. Repertoires were generated with immunoSEQ multiplex PCR, while TCRdb's copy carries only in-frame clones and drops some. There are some 28,000 clones in the sample; approximately 79% occur only once, and roughly 21% lies in the top ten. What was sequenced was PBMCs. These receptors all come from a man in his sixties with head and neck cancer.

The rearrangement uses TRBV13 and TRBJ1-2; perhaps TRBD1 as D (6 bases). The CDR3 is made up of 15 amino acids. The V end lost 5 bases, the J end lost 6 bases, and 19 bases lay between the germline ends. The germline CDR1 and CDR2 sequences are PRHDT and FYEKMQ (reference sequence). The CDR3 nucleotides are TGTGCCAGCAGCACTGCAGGGGACTTAGTTGATGGCTACACCTTC. This encodes CASSTAGDLVDGYTF.

The chain links TRBV6-1 to TRBJ1-1, with 12 bases fitting TRBD1. The V gene's germline CDR1 is MNHNS and CDR2 SASEGT. This CDR3 comprises 16 residues. J gave up 6 bases and V 4 bases, and 9 bases lay outside the gene matches. The CDR3 loop is CASSGTPGTGGSEAFF. As DNA, the CDR3 is TGTGCCAGCAGTGGAACCCCCGGGACAGGGGGCTCTGAAGCTTTCTTT.

The chain joins TRBV28 to TRBJ2-2; D is unresolved. Per germline, CDR1 MDHEN and CDR2 SYDVKM. V lost 8 bases, J lost 5 bases, and 12 bases lay in between. This CDR3 spans 13 amino acids. CDR3 sequence: CASLLTLTGELFF. CDR3 bases: TGTGCCAGCCTCCTTACCTTAACCGGGGAGCTGTTTTTT.

This chain connects TRBV5-1 to TRBJ2-7, with D possibly being TRBD2 (5 bases). V shed 2 bases and J shed 7 bases, with 16 bases lying between them. Germline V gene data show CDR1 as SGHRS and CDR2 as YFSETQ. The CDR3 totals 14 residues. CDR3 amino acids: CASSFNKARGEQYF. CDR3 in DNA: TGCGCCAGCAGCTTTAACAAAGCCCGAGGGGAGCAGTACTTC.

In this sample, this clone turned up a few times. The chain couples TRBV19 to TRBJ1-5; TRBD1 might be the D (6 bases). This CDR3 spans 14 amino acids. V lost 5 bases and J 6 bases, leaving 14 bases between the germline ends. Germline CDR1 and CDR2: LNHDA and SQIVND (reference sequence). The CDR3 spells CASSLRQEGQPQHF. DNA of the CDR3: TGTGCCAGTAGTCTTAGACAGGAGGGTCAGCCCCAGCATTTT. Supplemented by reference TRBV19 and TRBJ1-5, the full variable domain reads DGGITQSPKYLFRKEGQNVTLSCEQNLNHDAMYWYRQDPGQGLRLIYYSQIVNDFQKGDIAEGYSVSREKKESFPLTVTSAQKNPTAFYLCASSLRQEGQPQHFGDGTRLSIL.

This clone was seen a single time. CDR3 coding DNA: TGCGCCAGCAGCTTGGGCCCGGGACAGGGCGTGGGTGAACTGTTTTTT. As protein: CASSLGPGQGVGELFF. J is TRBJ1-4 and V is TRBV5-1, with 9 bases lining up with TRBD1. The ends lost 0 bases at V and 12 bases at J; junction bases unmatched: 12. Germline loops: CDR1 SGHRS, CDR2 YFSETQ. This CDR3 has 16 residues. Full variable domain (outside the CDR3, taken from reference TRBV5-1 and TRBJ1-4): KAGVTQTPRYLIKTRGQQVTLSCSPISGHRSVSWYQQTPGQGLQFLFEYFSETQRNKGNFPGRFSGRQFSNSRSEMNVSTLELGDSALYLCASSLGPGQGVGELFFGSGTQLSVL.

This clone has only a few counts. The V and J genes are TRBV18 and TRBJ1-1; D is ambiguous. The CDR3 runs to 15 residues. Germline V gene lookup returns CDR1 KGHSH and CDR2 LQKENI. The V and J ends lost 1 base and 5 bases respectively, with 14 bases between them. CDR3: CASSPLPGRSTEAFF. The CDR3 DNA sequence: TGTGCCAGCTCACCACTACCGGGGAGAAGTACTGAAGCTTTCTTT. The full variable domain, with the rest looked up from reference TRBV18 and TRBJ1-1, is NAGVMQNPRHLVRRRGQEARLRCSPMKGHSHVYWYRQLPEEGLKFMVYLQKENIIDESGMPKERFSAEFPKEGPSILRIQQVVRGDSAAYFCASSPLPGRSTEAFFGQGTRLTVV.

V gene TRBV27 combines with J gene TRBJ2-3; D is undetermined. This CDR3 comprises 16 residues. Trimming removed 3 bases from V and 4 bases from J, with 17 bases in between. Per the germline V gene, CDR1 is MNHEY and CDR2 is SMNVEV (reference sequence). DNA for the CDR3: TGTGCCAGCAGTTTGGTGCCGGGTTTGGGGTCAGATACGCAGTATTTT. It codes for CASSLVPGLGSDTQYF.

V usage is TRBV7-9 and J usage is TRBJ2-1, with D possibly matching TRBD2 (5 bases). The V end was cut by 1 base, the J end by 10 bases, with 14 bases between. The CDR3 contains 14 residues. Germline CDR1 reads SEHNR; CDR2 reads FQNEAQ (reference sequence). In DNA, the CDR3 is TGTGCCAGCAGCTTAGGGGTAGCGTCGGGGGAGCAGTTCTTC. Residues: CASSLGVASGEQFF.

V is TRBV6-6 and J is TRBJ1-5; TRBD1 might be the D (6 bases). The ends were cut back, 6 bases at V and 5 bases at J, with 11 bases in the middle. The CDR3 consists of 13 residues. Germline V gives CDR1 MNHNY, CDR2 SVGAGI (reference sequence). CDR3 region: CASSQDSYQPQHF. The CDR3 bases are TGTGCCAGCAGCCAGGACAGTTATCAGCCCCAGCATTTT.

The table lists this clone with a few counts. V gene TRBV28 combines with J gene TRBJ2-3; weak D call: TRBD2 (5 bases). Trimming shortened V by 7 bases and J by 1 base, and 9 bases separated the two germline ends. The length of the CDR3 is 13 residues. Germline loops: CDR1 MDHEN, CDR2 SYDVKM. In DNA, the CDR3 is TGTGCCAGCAATCCCGGGGGCACAGATACGCAGTATTTT. Protein sequence: CASNPGGTDTQYF.

This clone is a singleton in its sample. J is TRBJ1-1 and V is TRBV5-5; D not certain. CDR3 length: 16 residues. V gave up 4 bases and J gave up 5 bases, with 21 bases separating them. Germline V CDR1 and CDR2: SGHKS, YYEKEE (reference sequence). In nucleotides, the CDR3 is TGTGCCAGCAGCCCCACCCCAAGGGTGGGAGGGACTGAAGCTTTCTTT. Translation gives CASSPTPRVGGTEAFF.

Only one count was recorded for this clone. The rearrangement uses TRBV28 and TRBJ1-2, with TRBD1 as a possible D gene (5 bases). The CDR3 runs to 13 residues. V lost 8 bases and J 3 bases, leaving 13 bases between the germline ends. Germline lookup yields CDR1 MDHEN and CDR2 SYDVKM. The CDR3 here is CASDARGDYGYTF. The CDR3 coding sequence is TGTGCCAGCGACGCCCGAGGGGACTATGGCTACACCTTC.

The genes are TRBV27 and TRBJ1-5; no firm D call. V was pared by 3 bases and J by 6 bases, with 12 bases between. This CDR3 has 14 residues. Germline assignment: CDR1 MNHEY and CDR2 SMNVEV (reference sequence). CDR3 bases: TGTGCCAGCAGTTTCGCACATGGTGGTCAGCCCCAGCATTTT. This translates into CASSFAHGGQPQHF.

The chain recombines TRBV27 with TRBJ1-6; D is perhaps TRBD1 (5 bases). CDR1 is MNHEY, CDR2 SMNVEV, per germline (reference sequence). V was trimmed by 11 bases and J by 5 bases, leaving 22 bases between them. The CDR3 sequence is 16 residues long. The CDR3 sequence: CAGTPGPQPDNSPLHF. The CDR3 bases are TGTGCCGGCACCCCGGGGCCCCAGCCTGATAATTCACCCCTCCACTTT.

J is TRBJ1-2 and V is TRBV18, with D hard to call. V was pared by 2 bases and J by 2 bases, with 6 bases between. The CDR3 loop spans 13 amino acids. The germline V gene encodes CDR1 KGHSH and CDR2 LQKENI. CDR3 DNA: TGTGCCAGCTCACCAGTGGAGAACTATGGCTACACCTTC. Amino acids: CASSPVENYGYTF.

V usage is TRBV28 and J usage is TRBJ2-1; possibly TRBD2 for D (6 bases). The V gene's germline CDR1 is MDHEN and CDR2 SYDVKM. Trimming stripped 6 bases from V and 3 bases from J, with 18 bases between. The length of the CDR3 is 16 residues. Written as DNA, the CDR3 is TGTGCCAGCAGCGAACCTCCGGGACTTTACTACAATGAGCAGTTCTTC. Protein: CASSEPPGLYYNEQFF.

This rearrangement joins TRBV7-2 to TRBJ1-4; D might be TRBD1 (6 bases). V was shortened by 2 bases and J by 8 bases, with 12 bases between the two germline ends. The CDR3 covers 14 residues. Per germline, CDR1 SGHTA and CDR2 FQGNSA. The CDR3 here is CASSLLGAREKLFF. The DNA of the CDR3 is TGTGCCAGCAGCTTATTGGGGGCTAGGGAAAAACTGTTTTTT.

The genes are TRBV9 and TRBJ2-7; 8 nucleotides line up with TRBD1. Germline CDR1 SGDLS, CDR2 YYNGEE. J was trimmed by 6 bases and V by 4 bases; bases with no gene match: 9. The CDR3 consists of 14 residues. This chain's CDR3 is CASSSGTGWGEQYF. The CDR3 DNA follows: TGTGCCAGCAGCTCCGGGACAGGTTGGGGCGAGCAGTACTTC.

This clone has more than one count but fewer than ten. The rearrangement links TRBV7-8 to TRBJ1-5; no clear D. V was shortened by 1 base and J by 3 bases, with 10 bases between the two germline ends. CDR3 length: 15 amino acids. Per the germline V gene, CDR1 is SGHVS and CDR2 is FQNEAQ. DNA of the CDR3: TGTGCCAGCAGCTTAGTTCGAGACCTCAATCAGCCCCAGCATTTT. This translates into CASSLVRDLNQPQHF.

The chain links TRBV30 to TRBJ2-6; TRBD2 might be the D (6 bases). CDR1 GTSNPN and CDR2 SVGIG come from the germline V gene (reference sequence). Trimming removed 2 bases from V and 1 base from J, with 15 bases in between. This CDR3 spans 17 amino acids. The CDR3 DNA is TGTGCCTGGAGTCGAACGGGACTCCTATCTGGGGCCAACGTCCTGACTTTC. Amino acids: CAWSRTGLLSGANVLTF.

The table lists this clone with a few counts. The chain uses TRBV19 and TRBJ1-1; D may be TRBD1 (6 bases). With 7 bases removed from V and 9 bases from J, the gap between germline ends came to 21 bases. Looked up from germline, CDR1 is LNHDA and CDR2 is SQIVND (reference sequence). The CDR3 covers 14 residues. The CDR3 nucleotides read TGTGCCAGTATTAATGAAGGGAGGGACACGAAAGCTTTCTTT. As protein: CASINEGRDTKAFF.

About this clone itself: At one of its ends the junction is not consistent with the germline gene, which may arise from a read error. The genes are TRBV10-3 and TRBJ1-6; D possibly corresponds to TRBD1 (6 bases). Germline V gene sequence: CDR1 ENHRY, CDR2 SYGVKD. The CDR3 length is 14 residues. The chain's CDR3 is CAIRQTGTNSPLYF. CDR3 DNA sequence: TGTGCCATCAGGCAGACAGGAACAAATTCACCCCTCTACTTT.

The genes are TRBV18 and TRBJ2-3, with D unclear. Trimming removed 3 bases from V and 6 bases from J, with 10 bases in between. CDR1 is KGHSH, CDR2 LQKENI, per germline. The CDR3 contains 13 residues. This CDR3 reads CASSPDSEDTQYF. The CDR3 nucleotides read TGTGCCAGCTCACCCGACTCGGAGGATACGCAGTATTTT.

The V gene is TRBV20-1, the J gene TRBJ2-7; D gene ambiguous. Germline CDR1 DFQATT, CDR2 SNEGSKA (reference sequence). Trimming took off 7 bases at V and 1 base at J, with 8 bases between the two ends. The CDR3 is 11 amino acids. The CDR3 is CSVKQSYEQYF. CDR3 in DNA: TGCAGTGTGAAGCAGTCCTACGAGCAGTACTTC.

V usage is TRBV11-1 and J usage is TRBJ2-1; weak D call: TRBD1 (5 bases). The CDR3 covers 14 residues. Germline CDR1 reads SGHAT; CDR2 reads FQDESV (reference sequence). Trimming shortened V by 5 bases and J by 7 bases, and 15 bases separated the two germline ends. The DNA for the CDR3 is TGTGCCAGCAGCCAGGGTCGCCTATCGAATGAGCAGTTCTTC. It translates to CASSQGRLSNEQFF.

This clone was detected a few times. This chain links TRBV7-9 with TRBJ1-2; 12 nucleotides agree with TRBD1. Germline loops: CDR1 SEHNR, CDR2 FQNEAQ (reference sequence). The CDR3 consists of 15 residues. V shed 3 bases and J 9 bases; nucleotides not matched to a gene: 8. CDR3 coding DNA: TGTGCCAGCAGCTTCGGCGGGGGACAGGGGGCTAGCTACACCTTC. Residues: CASSFGGGQGASYTF.

The chain has TRBV5-6 and TRBJ1-5; D ambiguous. The ends were cut back, 0 bases at V and 3 bases at J, with 4 bases in the middle. The CDR3 is made up of 13 amino acids. CDR1 is SGHDT, CDR2 YYEEEE, per germline. In DNA form, the CDR3 reads TGTGCCAGCAGCTTGGATCACAATCAGCCCCAGCATTTT. It encodes CASSLDHNQPQHF. Variable domain in full (rest from reference TRBV5-6 and TRBJ1-5): DAGVTQSPTHLIKTRGQQVTLRCSPKSGHDTVSWYQQALGQGPQFIFQYYEEEERQRGNFPDRFSGHQFPNYSSELNVNALLLGDSALYLCASSLDHNQPQHFGDGTRLSIL.

The chain couples TRBV27 to TRBJ2-5, with TRBD2 matching over 11 bases. Germline V gene data show CDR1 as MNHEY and CDR2 as SMNVEV (reference sequence). The CDR3 is 17 residues long. Germline trimming cut 0 bases from V and 4 bases from J; bases unmatched to any gene: 7. In DNA, the CDR3 is TGTGCCAGCAGTTTATCGGGGGGGCTAGCGGGAGGAGAGACCCAGTACTTC. Protein: CASSLSGGLAGGETQYF.

J is TRBJ1-2 and V is TRBV6-5; D gene ambiguous. Trimming cost V 7 bases and J 1 base, with 7 bases left between them. Germline V CDR1 and CDR2: MNHEY, SVGAGI. CDR3 length equals 12 residues. DNA for the CDR3: TGTGCCAGCAAGACGGTTAACTATGGCTACACCTTC. Protein sequence: CASKTVNYGYTF.

This clone was recorded once. This chain joins TRBV27 and TRBJ2-1, with no clear D. This CDR3 spans 14 amino acids. Between the trimmed V and J ends, which lost 8 bases and 0 bases, there was a span of 11 bases. Germline CDR1 is MNHEY and CDR2 is SMNVEV (reference sequence). The CDR3 spells CASHLGGSYNEQFF. CDR3 sequence (DNA): TGTGCCAGCCATTTGGGCGGCTCCTACAATGAGCAGTTCTTC.